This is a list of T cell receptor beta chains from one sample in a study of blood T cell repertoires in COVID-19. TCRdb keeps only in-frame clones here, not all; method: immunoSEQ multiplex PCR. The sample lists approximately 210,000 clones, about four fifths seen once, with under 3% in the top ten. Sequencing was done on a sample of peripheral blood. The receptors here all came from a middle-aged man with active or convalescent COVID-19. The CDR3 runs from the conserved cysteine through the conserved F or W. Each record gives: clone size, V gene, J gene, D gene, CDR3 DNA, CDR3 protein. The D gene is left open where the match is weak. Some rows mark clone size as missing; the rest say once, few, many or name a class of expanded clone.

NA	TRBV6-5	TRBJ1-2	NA	TGTGCCAGCAGCGTAGGGGCCAATATCTATGGCTACACCTTC	CASSVGANIYGYTF
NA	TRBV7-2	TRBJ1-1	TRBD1	TGTGCCAGCAGCCTCATGTCAGGACAGGGTGAAGCTTTCTTT	CASSLMSGQGEAFF
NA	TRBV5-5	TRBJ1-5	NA	TGTGCCAGCAGCTTGGGGGTGGGGGGGGAGCCCCAGCATTTT	CASSLGVGGEPQHF
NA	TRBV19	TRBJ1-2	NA	TGTGCCAGTAGTAGGTTGACAGGCGTCTATGGCTACACCTTC	CASSRLTGVYGYTF
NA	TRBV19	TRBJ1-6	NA	TGTGCCAGTAGTATATGGAGCTCCTATAATTCACCCCTCCACTTT	CASSIWSSYNSPLHF
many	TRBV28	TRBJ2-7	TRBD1	TGTGCCAGCAGTTTAGGGACAGCAGCCTACGAGCAGTACTTC	CASSLGTAAYEQYF
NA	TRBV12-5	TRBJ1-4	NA	TGTGCTAGTGGTTTGGTACCGAGAGGAGGTTTTGAAAAACTGTTTTTT	CASGLVPRGGFEKLFF
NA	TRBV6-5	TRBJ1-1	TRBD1	TGTGCCAGCAGTTACGGGACAGGGGGACCAAACACTGAAGCTTTCTTT	CASSYGTGGPNTEAFF
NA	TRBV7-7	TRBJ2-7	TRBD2	TGTGCTAGCAGCGGGAGGGACTTACCAAGGAAAGTATACGAGCAGTACTTC	CASSGRDLPRKVYEQYF
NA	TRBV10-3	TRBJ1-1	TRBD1	TGTGCCGGCGGGACAGTCACTGAAGCTTTCTTT	CAGGTVTEAFF
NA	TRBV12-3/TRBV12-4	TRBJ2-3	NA	TGTGCCAGCAGTTTAAAAGGGGTGGATACGCAGTATTTT	CASSLKGVDTQYF
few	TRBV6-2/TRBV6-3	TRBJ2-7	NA	TGTGCCAGCAGTTACCCGGCAGGGGGAGGCGAGCAGTACTTC	CASSYPAGGGEQYF
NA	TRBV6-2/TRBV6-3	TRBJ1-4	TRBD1	TGTGCCAGCAGTTACTGGTCCAGGGGGCCGGGTAATGAAAAACTGTTTTTT	CASSYWSRGPGNEKLFF
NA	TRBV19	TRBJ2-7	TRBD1	TGTGCCAGTAGTATATCTCAGGGGGCCTTGTACGAGCAGTACTTC	CASSISQGALYEQYF
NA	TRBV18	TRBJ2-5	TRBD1	TGTGCCAGCTTGGGCCCGGGACAGGGGGGCGAGACCCAGTACTTC	CASLGPGQGGETQYF
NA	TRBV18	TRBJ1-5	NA	TGTGCCAGCTCACCGGAGGGCAATCAGCCCCAGCATTTT	CASSPEGNQPQHF
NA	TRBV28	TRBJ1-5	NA	TGTGCCAGTCGGGTTGTCGGTCAGCCCCAGCATTTT	CASRVVGQPQHF
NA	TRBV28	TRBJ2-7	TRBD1	TGTGCCAGCAGTTTATCGATTCACAGGGGGCATTCCTACGAGCAGTACTTC	CASSLSIHRGHSYEQYF